This T cell receptor (beta chain) was captured by sequencing in a study of cytomegalovirus exposure and HLA in healthy donors (dated by TCRdb to 2016 to 2017). Background on the whole study: An earlier analysis of several hundred of the donors reported roughly 270 Gb of sequence data and around 120 million unique TCR beta sequences from about 180 million T cells. The study profiled the T cell repertoires of hundreds of subjects by immunosequencing and related them to cytomegalovirus serostatus. An earlier analysis of several hundred of the donors used high-throughput TCR beta sequencing to judge whether each TCR beta V gene segment behaved as functional or pseudogenic. HLA typing covered class I and class II loci at four-digit resolution. An early release covering 500 to 750 HLA-typed donors comprised approximately 290 gigabases of sequencing data and 85 million or so unique TCR sequences. The study aimed to test whether signatures of past pathogen exposure could be identified by cataloging public T cell receptors. On average, 235,054 unique TCR beta nucleotide sequences were sequenced per donor among 350 to 400 genotyped donors of the cohort, with roughly 18% of those sequences being non-productive. The later analysis used no new phenotypic data to find candidate immune exposures, relying instead on TCR beta sequences and their occurrence across donors. To study patterns of TCR occurrence, a later analysis re-analyzed previously published TCR beta repertoires from 666 donors and added high-resolution HLA genotyping. The genetic ancestry cluster associated with self-reported Caucasian donors included approximately 85% of the approximately 430 genotyped donors. In a later genetic analysis, genome-wide SNP genotypes for about 65% of the roughly 700 donors were used, and that subset was treated as a discovery cohort. A handful of DR-DQ haplotypes were handled as single units for association and clustering because linkage in the cohort was strong. In addition to the first cohort of approximately 650 subjects, a separate validation cohort of around 110 different subjects was used. High-throughput TCR immunosequencing, statistical association of individual TCRs with disease status, and machine learning were combined to predict cytomegalovirus infection status. All discovery cohort repertoires had been generated using a single sequencing platform. The number of typed donors differed by locus: roughly 629-640 for A, B, C, DRB1 and DQB1; approximately 540 for DQA1; approximately 610 for DPA1; and some 430 for DPB1. Alongside the repertoire data, information on donor age, sex, ethnicity and CMV serostatus was compiled.

The CDR3 has 15 amino acids, counting the end cysteine and phenylalanine. Just CDR3 DNA is preserved here, 45 bases in frame from base 1. The germline V gene encodes CDR1 SGHVS and CDR2 FNYEAQ. At the junction V is shortened by 5 bases and J by 4 bases; bases outside the gene matches: 9. A word on this clone: Its target antigen remains unknown. No much larger clonotype is one base removed from it; base qualities were not supplied.

In total, fewer than 750 healthy bone marrow donors made up the cohort. At the time of sampling, all cohort members were nominally healthy, though unrecorded immune exposures were likely present. The donor tested CMV seronegative and was one of the 352 seronegative cohort members. Every donor gave a peripheral blood sample, and the peripheral blood mononuclear cells from that sample were used for TCR beta sequencing. The Qiagen DNeasy Blood Extraction Kit was used to extract genomic DNA from the blood cell samples. The full study reports these points: The study gave a list of under 200 TCR beta chains associated with cytomegalovirus. A later analysis found that TCR association rates varied across HLA loci, with DRB1 alleles showing the most associated TCRs and HLA-C alleles the fewest. In a later analysis, HLA-associated TCR beta chains showed more clonal expansion and lower generation probabilities than non-associated chains that were equally common. Because the 87-base-pair reads could not distinguish some IMGT-functional V segments, including TRBV6-2 and TRBV6-3, those segments were excluded. Compared with the roughly 720-donor mean, donors in an Asian-associated ancestry cluster had fewer N-insertions in productive TCRs, according to a later genetic analysis. Linkage disequilibrium might explain the correlated functional status among segregating V segments, but an unknown experimental factor could not be ruled out. Three of the identified cytomegalovirus-associated TCR beta chains were confirmed in vitro to be specific for cytomegalovirus antigens. When HLA alleles, especially DR and DQ, strongly co-occurred, TCR associations were difficult to assign to individual alleles. The earlier analysis of 450 to 700 of the donors excluded roughly 17 rarely observed V segments, including chromosome 9 orphons, because counts were too low. HLA typing was unavailable for some donors at each locus, so association tests used only the typed subset. According to the authors, the approach could potentially be generalized to other disease states and immunological phenotypes. A later analysis found that most CMV-associated TCR beta chains appeared HLA-restricted, with HLA associations seemingly driven largely by CMV exposure. An association between a missense DCLRE1C variant and V-gene and J-gene trimming of TCR beta chains was found in a later genetic analysis and replicated in an independent cohort. This cohort had only TCR beta chains sequenced, and the lack of alpha or paired-chain data limited which features could be detected. In a later analysis, 15,000 to 20,000 TCR beta sequences were associated with specific HLA alleles at a false discovery rate of 0.05. The sequencing pipeline was judged likely to have produced a cluster of highly shared sequence variants as a technical artifact. According to a later analysis, parvovirus B19, influenza, CMV and Epstein-Barr virus appeared linked to several top co-occurrence clusters. CMV serostatus was the only immune exposure information available for the cohort. Across donors, most TCR sequences were observed very rarely, whereas some public TCRs were present in many individuals. A further reported finding was that TCR beta sequences accurately predicted the HLA-A and HLA-B alleles for most subjects in the first cohort. In both the original and validation cohorts, the classifier was reported to diagnose cytomegalovirus status with high specificity and sensitivity. The presence/absence analyses assumed that sequencing depth was roughly uniform across donors, and that assumption may not be true. In an earlier analysis of roughly 500 of the donors, most TCR beta V segments appeared in productive rearrangements about 87% or about 30% of the time, broadly matching IMGT annotations.

Receptor libraries were prepared by the immunoSEQ multiplex PCR assay. The multiplex PCR relied on a mix of 60 forward primers for TCR Vbeta segments and 13 reverse primers for TCR Jbeta segments. The CDR3 region of rearranged TCR beta genes was amplified from genomic DNA by a multiplex PCR assay. Amplified TCR beta libraries were sequenced as 87-base-pair reads on the Illumina HiSeq System. On the study's bioinformatics: A later analysis tallied 80 million to 95 million unique TCR beta chains across the 700 or so repertoires, and some 12 million of those chains were shared by two or more donors. Raw reads were error-corrected and collapsed into unique sequences by a nearest-neighbor algorithm in which closely related sequences were merged to remove PCR and sequencing errors. Alignment of CDR3 sequences to IMGT reference sequences was used to assign V, D and J gene segments. For a sequence to be retained, a match of at least six nucleotides was required to both a V gene segment and a J gene segment. A rearrangement counted as productive if the CDR3 had no stop codons and remained in frame with V and J, and every other rearrangement counted as non-productive. CDR3 was defined by IMGT convention, running from the second conserved V-encoded cysteine to the conserved J-encoded phenylalanine. In an earlier analysis of around 570 of the donors, sequences lacking an unambiguous match to a single V gene segment were excluded. In an earlier analysis of 587 of the donors, V segments were called functional above 56.7% productive rearrangements and were called segregating when the between-donor standard deviation exceeded 5%. A statistical classification framework was built to diagnose cytomegalovirus status from the catalog of TCR beta chain sequences. A later analysis assigned V and J genes by comparing TCR nucleotide sequences with IMGT/GENE-DB human TR gene sequences. In a later analysis, CDR3 sequences and most-parsimonious VDJ recombination scenarios were assigned using the TCRdist pipeline. In a later analysis, each TCR beta chain was defined by its CDR3 amino acid sequence together with its V-gene family, and reads without a unique V-gene family were excluded. A later analysis removed 550 to 650 highly shared, low-generation-probability nucleotide sequences to deal with suspected cross-contamination and a sequencing artifact. In a later analysis, a clonal expansion index was calculated for each public chain from normalized within-repertoire ranks of inferred template counts. In a later analysis, generation probabilities were computed with a VDJ recombination model fitted to out-of-frame rearrangements, and the resulting probabilities were checked against IGoR. A later analysis scored TCR-TCR, TCR-HLA and TCR-CMV co-occurrence with hypergeometric tests, applying a repertoire-size bias correction to TCR pairs. False discovery rates were estimated in a later analysis by permuting HLA or CMV assignments 20 times. In a later analysis, co-occurring TCRs were grouped using DBSCAN, and TCRdist sequence similarity was added for clustering within HLA-allele-positive subsets. Repertoires with fewer than 30,000 or more than 120,000 public chains, plus five repertoires with anomalous nucleotide sharing, were excluded from co-occurrence clustering. Not all clones reach the TCRdb copy of this immuneACCESS table, which keeps in-frame sequences only. Checked studies attribute under half of the gap to unresolved V genes and leave the rest unexplained. The DNA gave D and trimming, while V, J and clone size come from that table. For this sample the table gives more than 70,000 clones, of which 60% to 80% were detected only once. Jointly, the top ten make up roughly 2% of the sample.

The sequence derives from a boy younger than 18 in good health and CMV-seronegative. The chain is made from TRBV7-6 and TRBJ1-2; 8 middle bases align to TRBD1. The sample comprised PBMCs. The CDR3 here reads CASSPRQGLAYGYTF. The base sequence is TGTGCCAGCAGCCCCCGACAGGGGTTGGCCTATGGCTACACCTTC.